This T cell receptor beta chain was captured by sequencing in a study of T cells in Graves' hyperthyroidism and ophthalmopathy. The study, taken as a whole, reports: Expanded thyroid clonotypes (above 0.001) were mostly also found in blood. A median 6.5 months before onset, the model predicted ophthalmopathy.

Patients aged 18 to 65 had newly diagnosed hyperthyroidism of under 2 months' duration. Diagnostic assessment was based on clinical symptoms, serum thyroxine and TRAb, thyroid ultrasound and orbital computed tomography. As to this clonotype: The antigen remains undetermined.

Amplification targeted TCR beta CDR3 regions from RNA transcripts. A first-round RT-PCR of the TCR CDR3 used the HTBI primer set. From the multiplex PCR reads, TCRdb called clonotypes with MiXCR, one entry per CDR3 protein. The sample yields 600,000 or so distinct CDR3 sequences, around 46% seen once. Germline V lookup: CDR1 SEHNR, CDR2 FQNEAQ (reference sequence). V lost 5 bases, J lost 4 bases, and 14 bases lay in between. The CDR3 contains 14 residues. The J gene is TRBJ1-1, the V gene TRBV7-9; D may be TRBD1 (6 bases). The source is a young woman with Graves' hyperthyroidism. The sequenced material came from peripheral blood or thyroid tissue (not recorded which). The DNA for the CDR3 is TGTGCCAGCAGCCTATGGGGGCCGAGCACTGAAGCTTTCTTT. Its protein product is CASSLWGPSTEAFF.